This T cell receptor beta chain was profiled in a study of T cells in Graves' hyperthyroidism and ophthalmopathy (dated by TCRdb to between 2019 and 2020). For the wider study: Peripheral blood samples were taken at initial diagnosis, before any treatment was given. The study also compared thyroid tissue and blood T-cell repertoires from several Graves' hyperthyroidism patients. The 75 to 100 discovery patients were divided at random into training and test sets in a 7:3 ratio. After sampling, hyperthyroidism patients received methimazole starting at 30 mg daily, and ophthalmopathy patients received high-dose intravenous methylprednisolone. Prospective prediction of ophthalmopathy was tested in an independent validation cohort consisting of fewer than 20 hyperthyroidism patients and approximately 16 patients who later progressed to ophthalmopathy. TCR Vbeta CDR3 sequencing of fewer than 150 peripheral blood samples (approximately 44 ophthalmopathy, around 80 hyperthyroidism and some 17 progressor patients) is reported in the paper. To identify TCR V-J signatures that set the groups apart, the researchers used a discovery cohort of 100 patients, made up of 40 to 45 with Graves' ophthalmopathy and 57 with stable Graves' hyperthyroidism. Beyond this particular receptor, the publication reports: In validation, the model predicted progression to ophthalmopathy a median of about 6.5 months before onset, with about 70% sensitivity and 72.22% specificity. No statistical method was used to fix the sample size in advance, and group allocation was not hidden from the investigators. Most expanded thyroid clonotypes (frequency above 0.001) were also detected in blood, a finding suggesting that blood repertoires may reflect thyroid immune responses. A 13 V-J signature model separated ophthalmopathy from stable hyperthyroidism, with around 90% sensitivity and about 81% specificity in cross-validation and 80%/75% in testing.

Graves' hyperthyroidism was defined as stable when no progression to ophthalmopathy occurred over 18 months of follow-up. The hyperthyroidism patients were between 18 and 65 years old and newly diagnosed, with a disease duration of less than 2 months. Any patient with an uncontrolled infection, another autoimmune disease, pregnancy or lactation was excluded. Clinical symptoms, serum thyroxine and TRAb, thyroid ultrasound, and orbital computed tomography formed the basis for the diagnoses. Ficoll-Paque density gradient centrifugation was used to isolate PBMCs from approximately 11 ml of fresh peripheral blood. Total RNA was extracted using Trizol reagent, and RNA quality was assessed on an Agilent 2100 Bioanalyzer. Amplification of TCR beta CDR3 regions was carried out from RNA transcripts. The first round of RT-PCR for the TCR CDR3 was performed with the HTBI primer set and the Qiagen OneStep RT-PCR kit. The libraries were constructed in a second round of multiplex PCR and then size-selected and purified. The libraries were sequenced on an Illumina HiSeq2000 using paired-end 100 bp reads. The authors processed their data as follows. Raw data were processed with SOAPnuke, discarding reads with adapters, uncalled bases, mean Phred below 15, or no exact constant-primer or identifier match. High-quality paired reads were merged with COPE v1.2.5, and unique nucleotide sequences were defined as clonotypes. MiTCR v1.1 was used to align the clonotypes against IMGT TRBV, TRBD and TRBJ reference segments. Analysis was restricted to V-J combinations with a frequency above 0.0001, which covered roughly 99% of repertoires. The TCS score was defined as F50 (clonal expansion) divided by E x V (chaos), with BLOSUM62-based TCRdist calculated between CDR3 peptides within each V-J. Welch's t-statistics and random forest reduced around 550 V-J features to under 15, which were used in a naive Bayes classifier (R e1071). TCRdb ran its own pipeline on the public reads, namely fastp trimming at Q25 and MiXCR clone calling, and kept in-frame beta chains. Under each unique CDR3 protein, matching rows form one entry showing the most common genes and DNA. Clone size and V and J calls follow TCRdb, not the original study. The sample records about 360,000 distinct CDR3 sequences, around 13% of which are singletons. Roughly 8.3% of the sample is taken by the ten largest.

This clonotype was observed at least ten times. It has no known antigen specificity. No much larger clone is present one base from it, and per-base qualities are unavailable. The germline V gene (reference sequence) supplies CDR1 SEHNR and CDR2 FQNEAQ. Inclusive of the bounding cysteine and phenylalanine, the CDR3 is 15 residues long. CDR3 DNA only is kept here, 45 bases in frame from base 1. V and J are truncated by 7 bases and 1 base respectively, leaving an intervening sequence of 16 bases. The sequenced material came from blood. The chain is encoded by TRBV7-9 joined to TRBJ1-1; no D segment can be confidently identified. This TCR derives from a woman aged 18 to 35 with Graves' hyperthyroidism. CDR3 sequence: CASTREREKNTEAFF. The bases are TGTGCCAGCACCCGAGAGAGGGAAAAGAACACTGAAGCTTTCTTT.